The 21 T cell receptor beta chains below come from one sample, sequenced in a study of shared clonotypes between healthy human individuals. Repertoires were generated with immunoSEQ multiplex PCR, while TCRdb's copy carries only in-frame clones and drops some. Among 2 million to 3 million clones, under 95% were seen once, and the ten largest hold roughly 0.36%. Input material: naive CD4+ T cells from PBMCs. Subset of the sample: CD45RA+ positively selected. Receptors originate from a young man in good health. Some clones in this sample may be carry-over from other donors' samples.

The J gene is TRBJ2-7, the V gene TRBV30; TRBD2 matches 9 bases. The CDR3 covers 14 residues. CDR1 is GTSNPN, CDR2 SVGIG, per germline (reference sequence). Trimming cost V 2 bases and J 2 bases; bases outside gene matches: 4. CDR3 protein: CAWSLLAGPYEQYF. The CDR3 DNA is TGTGCCTGGAGTCTCCTAGCGGGGCCCTACGAGCAGTACTTC.

The V call is TRBV7-9, the J call TRBJ2-3, with a tentative D call TRBD2 (5 bases). Looked up from germline, CDR1 is SEHNR and CDR2 is FQNEAQ (reference sequence). V was cut by 2 bases and J by 2 bases, with 11 bases left in between. This CDR3 comprises 15 residues. CDR3 DNA sequence: TGTGCCAGCAGCTTAATCTCGGGAAACACAGATACGCAGTATTTT. Protein: CASSLISGNTDTQYF.

The chain is built from TRBV25-1 and TRBJ2-5; TRBD1 matches 7 bases. TRBJ2-7 explains the end of the DNA better; the J call may be wrong. Germline V gene data show CDR1 as MGHDK and CDR2 as SYGVNS. This CDR3 comprises 16 residues. The CDR3 coding sequence is TGTGCCAGCAGTGGCTGGACAGGACAAACTTTCTACGAGCAGTACTTC. It encodes CASSGWTGQTFYEQYF.

CDR3 in DNA: TGTGCCAGCAGTCACGGGACTAGACGCGAGCAGTACTTC. This gives the protein CASSHGTRREQYF. J is TRBJ2-7 and V is TRBV28; 8 bases agree with TRBD2. The V gene end was trimmed by 5 bases and the J gene end by 6 bases; junction bases not matched to a gene: 6. CDR1 and CDR2 from the germline V gene are MDHEN and SYDVKM. The CDR3 is 13 residues long.

Remarks on this clone: This specimen includes other DNA sequences encoding the same CDR3. The chain is built from TRBV6-5 and TRBJ1-1; the D gene is possibly TRBD1 (5 bases). The V end lost 2 bases, the J end lost 4 bases, and 11 bases lay between the germline ends. CDR3 size: 14 residues. CDR1 is MNHEY, CDR2 SVGAGI, per germline. CDR3 nucleotide sequence: TGTGCCAGCAGTTACCGGGGGGGTGGCACTGAAGCTTTCTTT. Translated, it gives CASSYRGGGTEAFF.

This rearrangement joins TRBV28 to TRBJ2-6, with TRBD1 matching 10 bases. Germline trimming cut 9 bases from V and 2 bases from J; bases unmatched to any gene: 4. CDR3 length equals 15 residues. CDR1 MDHEN and CDR2 SYDVKM come from the germline V gene. The CDR3 loop is CASLDRGTGANVLTF. The CDR3 bases are TGTGCCAGTTTGGACAGGGGGACTGGGGCCAACGTCCTGACTTTC.

Turning to this clone: Within the sample, other DNA sequences also encode this same CDR3. The chain is built from TRBV11-2 and TRBJ2-1, with 8 bases fitting TRBD2. CDR3 size: 15 residues. V shed 2 bases and J 3 bases; nucleotides not matched to a gene: 3. Germline-derived CDR1 and CDR2 are SGHAT and FQNNGV. The CDR3 loop is CASSLTSGLYNEQFF. The CDR3 DNA is TGTGCCAGCAGCTTAACTAGCGGCCTCTACAATGAGCAGTTCTTC.

CDR3 bases: TGTGCCAGCAGTACCCGGACCTGGTATAGCAATCAGCCCCAGCATTTT. Translated, it gives CASSTRTWYSNQPQHF. This chain links TRBV28 with TRBJ1-5; D remains ambiguous. Germline V gene sequence: CDR1 MDHEN, CDR2 SYDVKM. This CDR3 spans 16 amino acids. The ends were cut back, 5 bases at V and 0 bases at J, with 14 bases in the middle.

The V call is TRBV5-4, the J call TRBJ2-3, with 9 bases that match TRBD2. Trimming cost V 6 bases and J 3 bases; bases outside gene matches: 11. The CDR3 is 16 residues long. Germline CDR1 and CDR2: SGHNT and YYREEE (reference sequence). Here the CDR3 reads CASTRGGSGGTDTQYF. In DNA, the CDR3 is TGTGCCAGCACCCGGGGGGGTAGCGGGGGAACAGATACGCAGTATTTT.

With respect to this clone: The sample has other DNA sequences that encode this CDR3 too. The J gene is TRBJ1-5, the V gene TRBV5-1; 8 positions agree with TRBD1. With 8 bases clipped from V and 4 bases from J, the junction kept 5 bases outside the gene matches. Looked up from germline, CDR1 is SGHRS and CDR2 is YFSETQ. This CDR3 comprises 13 residues. The DNA for the CDR3 is TGCGCCAGTAGGACAGGGTTAAATCAGCCCCAGCATTTT. As protein: CASRTGLNQPQHF.

The chain combines TRBV10-3 with TRBJ2-2, with D perhaps matching TRBD2 (6 bases). The CDR3 length is 16 residues. Trimming shortened V by 0 bases and J by 2 bases, and 10 bases separated the two germline ends. Germline V gene lookup returns CDR1 ENHRY and CDR2 SYGVKD. Here the CDR3 DNA reads TGTGCCATCAGTGAGTCAGCGGGTACCAACACCGGGGAGCTGTTTTTT. Amino acid sequence: CAISESAGTNTGELFF.

The chain recombines TRBV6-5 with TRBJ2-5; D ambiguous. Germline CDR1 and CDR2: MNHEY and SVGAGI. The V end was cut by 0 bases, the J end by 5 bases, with 10 bases between. This CDR3 is 14 amino acids long. CDR3 residues: CASSYSEQKETQYF. The CDR3, as DNA: TGTGCCAGCAGTTACTCTGAGCAGAAGGAGACCCAGTACTTC.

The V and J genes are TRBV28 and TRBJ2-1, with D possibly matching TRBD2 (6 bases). The CDR3 covers 15 residues. Between the trimmed V and J ends, which lost 5 bases and 0 bases, there was a span of 11 bases. Germline lookup yields CDR1 MDHEN and CDR2 SYDVKM. The CDR3 spells CASSEAGSSYNEQFF. The CDR3 DNA reads as TGTGCCAGCAGTGAAGCGGGTAGCTCCTACAATGAGCAGTTCTTC.

In its sample, this clone was seen once. The genes are TRBV7-3 and TRBJ2-3, with TRBD2 matching 15 bases. Germline trimming cut 5 bases from V and 5 bases from J; bases unmatched to any gene: 8. The CDR3 contains 17 residues. The germline V gene encodes CDR1 SGHTA and CDR2 FQGTGA. CDR3 residues: CASSPRQGLAGGDTQYF. The CDR3 DNA follows: TGTGCCAGCAGCCCGAGACAGGGACTAGCGGGAGGAGATACGCAGTATTTT.

This sequence joins TRBV9 and TRBJ2-7, with TRBD1 matching over 11 bases. J lost 4 bases, V lost 3 bases, and 27 bases had no gene match. The CDR3 is made up of 22 amino acids. Germline V lookup: CDR1 SGDLS, CDR2 YYNGEE. The CDR3: CASSERPSRFWDRGAPGYEQYF. In DNA, the CDR3 is TGTGCCAGCAGCGAACGACCTAGTAGGTTTTGGGACAGGGGGGCTCCGGGGTACGAGCAGTACTTC.

The chain recombines TRBV5-1 with TRBJ1-2; 10 bases map to TRBD1. Per germline, CDR1 SGHRS and CDR2 YFSETQ. J lost 4 bases, V lost 0 bases, and 12 bases had no gene match. The CDR3 sequence is 18 residues long. The CDR3 sequence is CASSLVTGGPGVPYGYTF. CDR3 DNA: TGCGCCAGCAGCTTGGTGACAGGGGGCCCCGGGGTACCCTATGGCTACACCTTC.

The chain employs TRBV11-1 and TRBJ2-7, with 7 bases aligning to TRBD1. The CDR3 is 14 amino acids. Trimming removed 1 base from V and 5 bases from J; junction bases left unmatched: 5. The germline V gene encodes CDR1 SGHAT and CDR2 FQDESV (reference sequence). The chain's CDR3 is CASSLGQGGHEQYF. The CDR3 nucleotides are TGTGCCAGCAGCTTAGGACAGGGCGGCCACGAGCAGTACTTC.

The table lists this clone with a count of one. The CDR3, as DNA: TGTGCCAGCAGCTTAGTTGGGTGGGACAGTCAAGAGACCCAGTACTTC. Amino acid sequence: CASSLVGWDSQETQYF. The chain uses TRBV7-8 and TRBJ2-5, with 7 bases matching TRBD1. Per germline, CDR1 SGHVS and CDR2 FQNEAQ. With V trimmed by 1 base and J by 2 bases, 7 bases remained unmatched. This CDR3 spans 16 amino acids.

The rearrangement links TRBV9 to TRBJ1-4, with TRBD1 as a possible D gene (6 bases). Per the germline V gene, CDR1 is SGDLS and CDR2 is YYNGEE. This CDR3 contains 19 residues. Trimming cost V 4 bases and J 0 bases, with 22 bases left between them. This CDR3 reads CASSSRGGRGTPTNEKLFF. CDR3 sequence (DNA): TGTGCCAGCAGCTCCCGAGGAGGCCGAGGGACACCAACTAATGAAAAACTGTTTTTT.

The V gene is TRBV9, the J gene TRBJ2-4; TRBD1 or TRBD2 may be the D gene (5 bases each). CDR3 length: 16 residues. Looked up from germline, CDR1 is SGDLS and CDR2 is YYNGEE. Trimming left V 0 bases short and J 2 bases short, with 12 bases between. CDR3 bases: TGTGCCAGCAGCGTAGGAGGGGTTGTTACCAAAAACATTCAGTACTTC. Amino acids: CASSVGGVVTKNIQYF.

The V gene is TRBV10-3, the J gene TRBJ2-7; 9 bases map to TRBD1. Germline V lookup: CDR1 ENHRY, CDR2 SYGVKD. V trimming: 11 bases; J trimming: 1 base; junction bases outside the gene matches: 9. The CDR3 is 14 residues long. The CDR3 region has the DNA TGTGCCGCCACCAGGGACAGGGAGTCCTACGAGCAGTACTTC. As protein: CAATRDRESYEQYF.